The 26 T cell receptor beta chains below all came from one sample that was sequenced in a study of T cell changes during pregnancy in multiple sclerosis. TCRdb keeps only in-frame clones here, not all; method: immunoSEQ multiplex PCR. The sample gives approximately 70,000 clones, roughly 92% of which show up once; 1.6% is in the top ten. Sample: peripheral blood, taken in the first trimester of pregnancy. The receptor set was obtained from a female donor in good health, enrolled as a control in a pregnancy study.

The V and J genes are TRBV2 and TRBJ2-7; D may be TRBD1 (6 bases). From germline, CDR1 is SNHLY and CDR2 FYNNEI. The CDR3 is 12 residues long. V lost 10 bases, J lost 2 bases, and 12 bases lay in between. Written as DNA, the CDR3 is TGTGCCACCCTCGGACAGACCTACGAGCAGTACTTC. It yields the protein CATLGQTYEQYF.

V gene TRBV28 combines with J gene TRBJ2-7, with TRBD1 identical over 8 bases. J was trimmed by 2 bases and V by 8 bases; bases with no gene match: 11. CDR1 and CDR2 from the germline V gene are MDHEN and SYDVKM. The CDR3 totals 15 residues. The CDR3 bases are TGTGCCAGCCGGCTACGGGACAGGACAACCTACGAGCAGTACTTC. It codes for CASRLRDRTTYEQYF.

This sequence joins TRBV5-1 and TRBJ2-7; TRBD1 agrees at 10 bases. The CDR3 has 15 amino acids. In germline, CDR1 is SGHRS, CDR2 YFSETQ. Unmatched junction bases numbered 4, after V lost 1 base and J lost 3 bases. The CDR3 nucleotides read TGCGCCAGCAGCTTGCTGACAGGGGGCTACTACGAGCAGTACTTC. Protein sequence: CASSLLTGGYYEQYF.

The DNA for the CDR3 is TGTGCCAGCTCACCATCAGAAAACACTGAAGCTTTCTTT. Encoded protein: CASSPSENTEAFF. The rearrangement uses TRBV18 and TRBJ1-1; D ambiguous. The germline V gene has CDR1 KGHSH and CDR2 LQKENI. Trimming took 2 bases from V and 2 from J, leaving 6 bases between them. This CDR3 comprises 13 residues.

The rearrangement uses TRBV2 and TRBJ1-4; 8 bases are a match to TRBD1. Germline loops: CDR1 SNHLY, CDR2 FYNNEI. The CDR3 totals 16 residues. The V segment lost 2 bases and the J segment 8 bases; nucleotides outside the gene matches: 10. CDR3 amino acids: CASSERAGGVQEKLFF. CDR3 DNA: TGTGCCAGCAGTGAAAGGGCAGGGGGCGTTCAGGAAAAACTGTTTTTT. The full variable domain, rest sourced from reference TRBV2 and TRBJ1-4, is EPEVTQTPSHQVTQMGQEVILRCVPISNHLYFYWYRQILGQKVEFLVSFYNNEISEKSEIFDDQFSVERPDGSNFTLKIRSTKLEDSAMYFCASSERAGGVQEKLFFGSGTQLSVL.

The chain couples TRBV29-1 to TRBJ2-1; 8 bases match TRBD2. Trimming took 6 bases from V and 1 from J; bases not matched to a gene: 5. Germline V gives CDR1 SQVTM, CDR2 ANQGSEA. This CDR3 has 14 amino acids. CDR3 sequence reads: CSVVAGPSYNEQFF. CDR3 DNA sequence: TGCAGCGTGGTAGCGGGACCTTCCTACAATGAGCAGTTCTTC.

This chain joins TRBV5-4 and TRBJ2-3, with 12 bases lining up with TRBD2. With V trimmed by 4 bases and J by 0 bases, 6 bases remained unmatched. CDR3 size: 17 residues. Germline CDR1 and CDR2: SGHNT and YYREEE (reference sequence). DNA for the CDR3: TGTGCCAGCAGCGCTAGCGGGAGGGGCCTAAGCACAGATACGCAGTATTTT. It is translated as CASSASGRGLSTDTQYF.

The chain employs TRBV6-5 and TRBJ2-7, with a possible D match to TRBD1 (6 bases). Germline V lookup: CDR1 MNHEY, CDR2 SVGAGI. CDR3 length: 14 residues. With 7 bases removed from V and 0 bases from J, the gap between germline ends came to 13 bases. The CDR3 spells CASKSRQDSYEQYF. DNA of the CDR3: TGTGCCAGCAAGTCCCGACAGGACTCCTACGAGCAGTACTTC.

The chain is built from TRBV28 and TRBJ2-6; 10 nucleotides line up with TRBD1. The V gene end was trimmed by 7 bases and the J gene end by 2 bases; junction bases not matched to a gene: 5. Germline loops: CDR1 MDHEN, CDR2 SYDVKM. The CDR3 covers 16 residues. The CDR3 loop reads CASTGQGVPGANVLTF. The CDR3 DNA reads TGTGCCAGCACTGGACAGGGGGTCCCTGGGGCCAACGTCCTGACTTTC.

The chain carries TRBV30 and TRBJ1-1; D perhaps matches TRBD1 (6 bases). With 0 bases removed from V and 3 bases from J, the gap between germline ends came to 11 bases. The CDR3 contains 14 residues. Germline V lookup: CDR1 GTSNPN, CDR2 SVGIG (reference sequence). CDR3 amino acids: CAWSVTTGHTEAFF. The CDR3 bases are TGTGCCTGGAGTGTAACCACAGGGCACACTGAAGCTTTCTTT.

The chain uses TRBV28 and TRBJ1-1, with D unresolved. V lost 8 bases to trimming and J lost 3 bases, with 13 bases between them. This CDR3 comprises 13 residues. Germline V gene data show CDR1 as MDHEN and CDR2 as SYDVKM. The CDR3 DNA is TGTGCCAGCGAGTGGAGCGGAGACACTGAAGCTTTCTTT. It yields the protein CASEWSGDTEAFF.

The chain has TRBV6-5 and TRBJ2-7, with 7 bases that match TRBD1. Looked up from germline, CDR1 is MNHEY and CDR2 is SVGAGI. With 2 bases clipped from V and 7 bases from J, the junction kept 5 bases outside the gene matches. This CDR3 region has 13 residues. The CDR3 DNA is TGTGCCAGCAGTTACGGGGACAGTTTGGAGCAGTACTTC. It translates to CASSYGDSLEQYF.

The chain uses TRBV4-1 and TRBJ2-4, with TRBD2 matching over 14 bases. The germline V gene has CDR1 MGHRA and CDR2 YSYEKL. This CDR3 comprises 18 residues. Germline trimming cut 4 bases from V and 0 bases from J; bases unmatched to any gene: 5. CDR3 sequence (DNA): TGCGCCAGCAGCCCCGGACTAGCGGGGGGTCTAGCCAAAAACATTCAGTACTTC. Translation: CASSPGLAGGLAKNIQYF.

V and J are TRBV27 and TRBJ2-3, with 9 bases that match TRBD2. Germline CDR1 is MNHEY and CDR2 is SMNVEV (reference sequence). The V gene end was trimmed by 1 base and the J gene end by 5 bases; junction bases not matched to a gene: 13. The CDR3 consists of 18 residues. CDR3 in amino acids: CASSLYPPLAGAGDTQYF. The CDR3 nucleotides are TGTGCCAGCAGTTTATATCCCCCTTTAGCGGGAGCTGGAGATACGCAGTATTTT.

The chain joins TRBV29-1 to TRBJ1-2; D not resolved. The CDR3 covers 12 residues. Trimming took off 6 bases at V and 8 bases at J, with 16 bases between the two ends. The germline V gene has CDR1 SQVTM and CDR2 ANQGSEA. As DNA, the CDR3 is TGCAGCGTGAAAAACGGGTTTTGGGGCTACACCTTC. This codes for CSVKNGFWGYTF.

The chain joins TRBV28 to TRBJ1-5, with D perhaps matching TRBD1 (5 bases). Germline CDR1 and CDR2: MDHEN and SYDVKM. CDR3 length: 14 residues. The V and J ends lost 3 bases and 3 bases respectively, with 9 bases between them. The CDR3 sequence: CASSLGGNNQPQHF. The CDR3 DNA reads TGTGCCAGCAGTTTGGGGGGAAACAATCAGCCCCAGCATTTT.

The rearrangement links TRBV4-1 to TRBJ2-3; TRBD1 matches at 7 bases. V was pared by 2 bases and J by 2 bases, with 4 bases of the junction left unmatched. The germline V gene has CDR1 MGHRA and CDR2 YSYEKL. The CDR3 extends over 15 amino acids. The CDR3 DNA is TGCGCCAGCAGCCAACCGACAGGGCTCACAGATACGCAGTATTTT. Residues: CASSQPTGLTDTQYF.

V is TRBV4-1 and J is TRBJ1-4; 9 bases line up with TRBD1. With V trimmed by 2 bases and J by 7 bases, 5 bases remained unmatched. CDR1 MGHRA and CDR2 YSYEKL come from the germline V gene. CDR3 size: 15 residues. CDR3: CASSQLTGGGEKLFF. The CDR3 region has the DNA TGCGCCAGCAGCCAATTGACAGGGGGGGGTGAAAAACTGTTTTTT.

The rearrangement uses TRBV28 and TRBJ2-7; D may be TRBD1 (6 bases). The CDR3 loop spans 14 amino acids. Germline-derived CDR1 and CDR2 are MDHEN and SYDVKM. V dropped 2 bases and J dropped 4 bases, with 12 bases sitting between them. The CDR3, as DNA: TGTGCCAGCAGTTTACCCGGGACAACTTACGAGCAGTACTTC. Protein: CASSLPGTTYEQYF.

This sequence joins TRBV28 and TRBJ1-5; weak D call: TRBD1 (6 bases). There are 16 residues in the CDR3. Trimming took 3 bases from V and 7 from J, leaving 19 bases between them. Germline V lookup: CDR1 MDHEN, CDR2 SYDVKM. CDR3 sequence reads: CASSFSRRGRGQPQHF. CDR3 DNA sequence: TGTGCCAGCAGTTTCTCGCGCAGGGGTCGGGGACAGCCCCAGCATTTT.

V gene TRBV27 combines with J gene TRBJ2-7, with a tentative D call TRBD2 (6 bases). The length of the CDR3 is 14 residues. Germline V CDR1 and CDR2: MNHEY, SMNVEV (reference sequence). Between the trimmed V and J ends, which lost 1 base and 4 bases, there was a span of 11 bases. Here the CDR3 DNA reads TGTGCCAGCAGTTTATTGCCGGGGGATTACGAGCAGTACTTC. Its protein is CASSLLPGDYEQYF.

V and J are TRBV5-4 and TRBJ1-6; 9 nucleotides match TRBD1. The CDR3 is made up of 16 amino acids. Trimming at V came to 4 bases and at J to 6 bases, leaving 8 bases not matched to a gene. The germline V gene has CDR1 SGHNT and CDR2 YYREEE (reference sequence). CDR3 nucleotide sequence: TGTGCCAGCAGCACGGGGACAGGGATCGGTAATTCACCCCTCCACTTT. It is translated as CASSTGTGIGNSPLHF.

The genes are TRBV5-5 and TRBJ2-7, with TRBD2 identical over 10 bases. The CDR3 consists of 15 residues. V shed 4 bases, J shed 1 base, and the junction held 5 bases outside the gene matches. CDR1 SGHKS and CDR2 YYEKEE come from the germline V gene (reference sequence). The CDR3 loop is CASSQLAGDSYEQYF. The CDR3 DNA sequence: TGTGCCAGCAGCCAGCTAGCGGGAGATTCCTACGAGCAGTACTTC.

The rearrangement uses TRBV19 and TRBJ1-3; D might be TRBD1 (6 bases). Per the germline V gene, CDR1 is LNHDA and CDR2 is SQIVND (reference sequence). Trimming pared 8 bases from V and 4 bases from J, leaving 12 bases between. This CDR3 spans 13 amino acids. The CDR3 bases are TGTGCCAGTGGAGAGACAGGAGGAAACACCATATATTTT. Translated: CASGETGGNTIYF.

This rearrangement joins TRBV5-6 to TRBJ1-5, with D perhaps matching TRBD1 (5 bases). Trimming left V 1 base short and J 0 bases short, with 11 bases between. The CDR3 totals 16 residues. Germline values: CDR1 SGHDT, CDR2 YYEEEE. The CDR3 sequence: CASSLIGRGSNQPQHF. CDR3 bases: TGTGCCAGCAGCTTGATAGGGAGGGGTAGCAATCAGCCCCAGCATTTT.

The CDR3 sequence: CASSLEGAGPNEKLFF. The DNA for the CDR3 is TGTGCCAGCAGCTTAGAAGGGGCAGGCCCTAATGAAAAACTGTTTTTT. V is TRBV7-8 and J is TRBJ1-4; D is possibly TRBD1 (5 bases). Germline V CDR1 and CDR2: SGHVS, FQNEAQ. Trimming pared 1 base from V and 3 bases from J, leaving 12 bases between. There are 16 residues in the CDR3.